One sample yielded the 10 T cell receptor beta chains listed below, sequenced in a study of cytomegalovirus exposure and HLA in healthy donors. The primer mix had 60 Vbeta and 13 Jbeta primers. TCRdb keeps only in-frame clones here, not all; method: immunoSEQ multiplex PCR. This table holds 110,000 or so clones, over 65% found once. Specimen: PBMCs. The origin of the receptors is a woman in her twenties or thirties in good health and CMV-seropositive.

V usage is TRBV15 and J usage is TRBJ2-1; perhaps TRBD2 as D (6 bases). The CDR3 runs to 17 residues. With 0 bases removed from V and 4 bases from J, the gap between germline ends came to 16 bases. Germline V gene lookup returns CDR1 LNHNV and CDR2 YYDKDF (reference sequence). CDR3 DNA: TGTGCCACCAGCAGAGATTGGATTCTAGCGTCTTACAATGAGCAGTTCTTC. Protein: CATSRDWILASYNEQFF.

This clone is a singleton in its sample. The CDR3 DNA reads as TGTGCCAGCAGTTTAGAAGGGCAGGGAATTGGAAAACTGTTTTTT. Residues: CASSLEGQGIGKLFF. This chain uses TRBV27 with TRBJ1-4, with a possible D match to TRBD1 (5 bases). Germline V gene lookup returns CDR1 MNHEY and CDR2 SMNVEV (reference sequence). V lost 2 bases and J 10 bases, leaving 17 bases between the germline ends. This CDR3 region has 15 residues. The whole variable domain, filled in from reference TRBV27 and TRBJ1-4, reads EAQVTQNPRYLITVTGKKLTVTCSQNMNHEYMSWYRQDPGLGLRQIYYSMNVEVTDKGDVPEGYKVSRKEKRNFPLILESPSPNQTSLYFCASSLEGQGIGKLFFGSGTQLSVL.

The chain is built from TRBV5-1 and TRBJ1-2; no definite D call. Trimming took off 0 bases at V and 0 bases at J, with 6 bases between the two ends. Per the germline V gene, CDR1 is SGHRS and CDR2 is YFSETQ. The CDR3 extends over 14 amino acids. CDR3 coding DNA: TGCGCCAGCAGCTTGGAAAGAGCTAACTATGGCTACACCTTC. It codes for CASSLERANYGYTF.

The chain joins TRBV6-1 to TRBJ1-1; a weak D match, TRBD1 (5 bases). The CDR3 covers 13 residues. Germline CDR1 and CDR2: MNHNS and SASEGT. V was clipped by 5 bases and J by 3 bases, with 10 bases between them. The CDR3 DNA reads TGTGCCAGCAGTCACCTAGGGGACACTGAAGCTTTCTTT. Encoded protein: CASSHLGDTEAFF.

This sequence joins TRBV27 and TRBJ2-1; tentatively, D is TRBD2 (6 bases). The ends were cut back, 1 base at V and 4 bases at J, with 14 bases in the middle. The germline V gene has CDR1 MNHEY and CDR2 SMNVEV (reference sequence). The CDR3 totals 16 residues. The CDR3 protein is CASSLLVGTHYNEQFF. The CDR3 DNA follows: TGTGCCAGCAGTTTATTGGTAGGGACTCATTACAATGAGCAGTTCTTC.

The chain joins TRBV19 to TRBJ1-1; D perhaps matches TRBD1 (5 bases). The CDR3 extends over 13 amino acids. The germline gives CDR1 LNHDA, CDR2 SQIVND (reference sequence). Trimming took 6 bases from V and 5 from J, leaving 13 bases between them. CDR3 sequence: CASRARGGTEAFF. CDR3 bases: TGTGCCAGTAGGGCTAGGGGAGGGACTGAAGCTTTCTTT.

This clone was seen a few times. J is TRBJ1-3 and V is TRBV2; D may be TRBD1 (6 bases). The germline V gene has CDR1 SNHLY and CDR2 FYNNEI. This CDR3 comprises 16 residues. The V end lost 3 bases, the J end lost 2 bases, and 14 bases lay between the germline ends. The CDR3 nucleotides read TGTGCCAGCAGTGAGCCCTGGACAGTTCCTGGAAACACCATATATTTT. Amino acids: CASSEPWTVPGNTIYF.

This chain joins TRBV6-5 and TRBJ2-7; D unclear. This CDR3 region has 14 residues. V dropped 2 bases and J dropped 3 bases, with 11 bases sitting between them. CDR1 MNHEY and CDR2 SVGAGI come from the germline V gene. The CDR3 DNA sequence: TGTGCCAGCAGTTACGGGCAGCTTTACTACGAGCAGTACTTC. As protein: CASSYGQLYYEQYF.

For this clone: Other DNA variants within this sample encode the same CDR3. The chain links TRBV18 to TRBJ1-1; D is unclear. CDR3 length: 13 amino acids. V was clipped by 3 bases and J by 1 base, with 6 bases between them. The germline gives CDR1 KGHSH, CDR2 LQKENI. CDR3 sequence: CASSPNGNTEAFF. DNA of the CDR3: TGTGCCAGCTCACCCAACGGGAACACTGAAGCTTTCTTT.

The chain employs TRBV9 and TRBJ2-7, with TRBD1 as a possible D gene (5 bases). Germline loops: CDR1 SGDLS, CDR2 YYNGEE. The CDR3 sequence is 12 residues long. Trimming removed 3 bases from V and 5 bases from J, with 9 bases in between. CDR3 residues: CASSGDSNEQYF. In nucleotides, the CDR3 is TGTGCCAGCAGCGGCGACAGCAACGAGCAGTACTTC.